What follows are 19 T cell receptor beta chains derived from one specimen sequenced in a study of T-cell memory formation after mild COVID-19. TCRdb re-analysed the 5' RACE reads in MiXCR, keeping a single row per CDR3 protein. The sample holds approximately 570,000 distinct CDR3 sequences; over 15% are singletons and the top ten take more than 10%. The specimen sequenced was PBMCs or a T cell subset sorted from them (not recorded which). These receptors all come from an adult woman who had mild COVID-19 (a few samples of this study predate the infection). Cell type and time point are not known.

This clonotype was counted only a few times. The chain combines TRBV6-6 with TRBJ2-3; unclear D gene. The length of the CDR3 is 16 residues. Looked up from germline, CDR1 is MNHNY and CDR2 is SVGAGI (reference sequence). Trimming cost V 5 bases and J 4 bases, with 19 bases left between them. CDR3 nucleotides: TGTGCCAGCAGTCCAATCCGGGCCTACCAACCAGATACGCAGTATTTT. This encodes CASSPIRAYQPDTQYF.

The V call is TRBV6-2 or TRBV6-3, the J call TRBJ2-7; D may correspond to TRBD1 or TRBD2 (5 bases each). The CDR3 consists of 12 residues. Deletions cut 6 bases from V and 12 bases from J, with 18 bases between. Germline-derived CDR1 and CDR2 are MNHEY and SVGEGT. The CDR3 bases are TGTGCCAGCAGACGACTCCCGGGACCGCCGTACTTC. Residues: CASRRLPGPPYF.

The rearrangement joins TRBV5-1 to TRBJ1-1; D perhaps matches TRBD1 (6 bases). CDR1 is SGHRS and CDR2 is YFSETQ in the germline V gene. V was cut by 3 bases and J by 6 bases, with 15 bases left in between. This CDR3 spans 14 amino acids. The CDR3 DNA follows: TGCGCCAGCAGCTCCCCATTACAGGGCGCTGAAGCTTTCTTT. Translating it yields CASSSPLQGAEAFF.

This clonotype has more than one count but fewer than ten. V and J are TRBV6-1 and TRBJ2-1; 7 bases fit TRBD2. The CDR3 loop spans 16 amino acids. Germline-derived CDR1 and CDR2 are MNHNS and SASEGT. Trimming removed 1 base from V and 13 bases from J; junction bases left unmatched: 16. The CDR3 nucleotides read TGTGCCAGCAGTGAAGGGCTCGCGGGGGAGGGCCCTGAACAGTTCTTC. Encoded protein: CASSEGLAGEGPEQFF.

This clonotype was seen at least ten times. The V gene is TRBV11-2, the J gene TRBJ1-1, with D uncertain. From germline, CDR1 is SGHAT and CDR2 FQNNGV. The CDR3 covers 13 residues. V lost 3 bases to trimming and J lost 1 base, with 6 bases between them. CDR3 nucleotide sequence: TGTGCCAGCAGCTTGACGACGAACACTGAAGCTTTCTTT. Its translation is CASSLTTNTEAFF.

The CDR3 bases are TGTGCCTGGAGATACGGCGGGGTCTACAATGAGCAGTTCTTC. Translated: CAWRYGGVYNEQFF. The chain uses TRBV30 and TRBJ2-1, with D maybe TRBD2 (6 bases). Trimming removed 3 bases at V and 3 bases at J, with 12 bases between. The CDR3 is made up of 14 amino acids. Germline CDR1 is GTSNPN and CDR2 is SVGIG (reference sequence).

This clonotype was seen a handful of times. V and J are TRBV7-8 and TRBJ1-2; D is uncertain. The V gene lost 1 base and the J gene lost 5 bases, with 11 bases spanning the gap. This CDR3 comprises 14 residues. Germline CDR1 and CDR2: SGHVS and FQNEAQ. CDR3 residues: CASSLGNVPYGYTF. The CDR3 nucleotides are TGTGCCAGCAGCTTAGGAAACGTACCTTATGGCTACACCTTC. Variable domain in full (rest from reference TRBV7-8 and TRBJ1-2): GAGVSQSPRYKVAKRGQDVALRCDPISGHVSLFWYQQALGQGPEFLTYFQNEAQLDKSGLPSDRFFAERPEGSVSTLKIQRTQQEDSAVYLCASSLGNVPYGYTFGSGTRLTVV.

The rearrangement uses TRBV5-1 and TRBJ2-3; 8 nucleotides agree with TRBD2. With 0 bases clipped from V and 5 bases from J, the junction kept 8 bases outside the gene matches. Germline V lookup: CDR1 SGHRS, CDR2 YFSETQ. The CDR3 sequence is 16 residues long. CDR3 residues: CASSLGNGGAVDTQYF. The CDR3 coding sequence is TGCGCCAGCAGCTTGGGAAACGGGGGGGCCGTAGATACGCAGTATTTT.

This clonotype has a handful of counts. This sequence joins TRBV18 and TRBJ2-7, with 12 positions matching TRBD1. Germline V gene sequence: CDR1 KGHSH, CDR2 LQKENI. The CDR3 covers 16 residues. With V trimmed by 4 bases and J by 6 bases, 10 bases remained unmatched. CDR3 DNA sequence: TGTGCCAGCTCACGTCCGGGACAGGGGGCCTATGGCGAGCAGTACTTC. It translates to CASSRPGQGAYGEQYF.

In its sample, this clonotype was seen a few times. The chain uses TRBV5-1 and TRBJ2-3; a weak D match, TRBD1 (6 bases). V was pared by 0 bases and J by 6 bases, with 17 bases between. Germline CDR1 reads SGHRS; CDR2 reads YFSETQ. The CDR3 spans 16 residues. The CDR3, as DNA: TGCGCCAGCAGCTTGGAGGGGGTGTGGTCCCCGGATACGCAGTATTTT. This translates into CASSLEGVWSPDTQYF.

The genes are TRBV20-1 and TRBJ1-1; D uncertain. The CDR3 totals 13 residues. CDR1 DFQATT and CDR2 SNEGSKA come from the germline V gene (reference sequence). V dropped 3 bases and J dropped 4 bases, with 12 bases sitting between them. In DNA, the CDR3 is TGCAGTGCTAGTTTTACCCTGGGCACTGAAGCTTTCTTT. Its protein product is CSASFTLGTEAFF.

This clonotype was counted a few times. The chain is built from TRBV20-1 and TRBJ2-7, with D possibly being TRBD2 (6 bases). The V and J ends lost 4 bases and 3 bases respectively, with 19 bases between them. In germline, CDR1 is DFQATT, CDR2 SNEGSKA (reference sequence). This CDR3 comprises 15 residues. CDR3 sequence reads: CSATDWTMSFYEQYF. CDR3 in DNA: TGCAGTGCTACGGACTGGACTATGAGTTTCTACGAGCAGTACTTC.

The chain joins TRBV3-1 to TRBJ1-1, with D tentatively TRBD1 (5 bases). The CDR3 loop spans 17 amino acids. Germline assignment: CDR1 LGHDT and CDR2 YNNKEL (reference sequence). The V gene lost 1 base and the J gene lost 0 bases, with 15 bases spanning the gap. CDR3 coding DNA: TGTGCCAGCAGCCAAGGGGCAGGGTGGTGGATGAACACTGAAGCTTTCTTT. Its protein product is CASSQGAGWWMNTEAFF.

This clonotype showed up just a few times. The rearrangement joins TRBV7-2 to TRBJ2-5; TRBD2 matches 9 bases. Germline V lookup: CDR1 SGHTA, CDR2 FQGNSA. The length of the CDR3 is 16 residues. J gave up 5 bases and V 5 bases, and 12 bases lay outside the gene matches. The CDR3 DNA follows: TGTGCCAGCAGCCAGCTGGCGGGAGGGCCTTTGGAGACCCAGTACTTC. Translating gives CASSQLAGGPLETQYF.

This chain joins TRBV7-2 and TRBJ2-1, with TRBD2 matching over 8 bases. V trimming: 5 bases; J trimming: 8 bases; junction bases outside the gene matches: 11. Germline V gene sequence: CDR1 SGHTA, CDR2 FQGNSA. This CDR3 region has 15 residues. Written as DNA, the CDR3 is TGTGCCAGCAGCGTCCGGGCGACTAGCGCCCATGAGCAGTTCTTC. It specifies CASSVRATSAHEQFF.

This clonotype was seen more than once but under ten times. The rearrangement links TRBV4-2 to TRBJ2-5; D perhaps matches TRBD1 (6 bases). V lost 0 bases and J lost 4, with 9 bases in between. This CDR3 has 14 residues. CDR1 LGHNA and CDR2 YNFKEQ come from the germline V gene. CDR3 region: CASSQERGGETQYF. The CDR3 DNA reads TGTGCCAGCAGCCAAGAAAGAGGGGGAGAGACCCAGTACTTC.

This chain connects TRBV2 to TRBJ2-7; 7 bases align to TRBD2. The CDR3 loop spans 14 amino acids. V lost 4 bases, J lost 1 base, and 4 bases stayed unmatched. CDR1 is SNHLY and CDR2 is FYNNEI in the germline V gene. In DNA, the CDR3 is TGTGCCAGCAGTGTTGGGAGGGAGTCCTACGAGCAGTACTTC. This sequence encodes CASSVGRESYEQYF.

This clonotype was seen more than once but under ten times. The V and J genes are TRBV20-1 and TRBJ2-7; D tentatively fits TRBD1 or TRBD2 (5 bases each). V lost 6 bases, J lost 2 bases, and 17 bases lay in between. The CDR3 has 14 amino acids. Looked up from germline, CDR1 is DFQATT and CDR2 is SNEGSKA (reference sequence). CDR3: CSATLRDATYEQYF. DNA for the CDR3: TGCAGTGCAACTCTCCGGGACGCAACCTACGAGCAGTACTTC.

This clonotype has more than one count but fewer than ten. The chain recombines TRBV3-1 with TRBJ1-6; a weak D match, TRBD1 (5 bases). This CDR3 contains 16 residues. V was cut by 4 bases and J by 6 bases, with 16 bases left in between. The germline CDR1 and CDR2 sequences are LGHDT and YNNKEL (reference sequence). The CDR3 DNA reads TGTGCCAGCAGCCCAGTCGGCAGGGCCCCTAATTCACCCCTCCACTTT. Protein sequence: CASSPVGRAPNSPLHF.